The present TCR beta chain was sequenced within a study of cytomegalovirus exposure and HLA in healthy donors. General study points: Researchers catalogued some 160 TCR beta chains as cytomegalovirus-associated.

Points on this clone: Its matching antigen is unknown.

Assay used: immunoSEQ multiplex PCR; TCRdb lists only in-frame clones, some missing. The repertoire holds about 76,000 clones, with about 94% as singletons. The ends lost 0 bases at V and 0 bases at J; junction bases unmatched: 10. Germline loops: CDR1 GTSNPN, CDR2 SVGIG (reference sequence). The CDR3 sequence is 17 residues long. The sequenced sample consisted of PBMCs. The chain combines TRBV30 with TRBJ1-1, with 7 bases identical to TRBD1. The clonotype was recovered from a man aged 18 to 35 in good health and CMV-seropositive. The CDR3 DNA is TGTGCCTGGAGTGTTCTCTCCCGGACAGGAATGAACACTGAAGCTTTCTTT. Its translation: CAWSVLSRTGMNTEAFF.